This T cell receptor (beta chain) stems from a study of post-analysis software for immune sequencing data. Broader study findings: The five TRBV segments detected at higher frequency in patients than in controls included TRBV5-6, TRBV5-1 and TRBV20-1.

This clonotype was seen once. The target antigen is unknown. The CDR3 covers 16 residues. V shed 7 bases and J shed 3 bases, with 19 bases lying between them. Germline V CDR1 and CDR2: LNHDA, SQIVND (reference sequence). Unique-molecular-identifier-tagged TCR beta cDNA libraries were used. Input amounts of 1 to 10 million T cells were used. These gave 500,000 or so cDNA molecules, so each molecule approximated one T cell. From the PCR reads, TCRdb called clonotypes with MiXCR, one entry per CDR3 protein. The profile shows about 260,000 distinct CDR3 sequences, about 40% of them singletons. This receptor was obtained from a girl aged 10 to 17 with multiple sclerosis. V gene TRBV19 combines with J gene TRBJ1-5; tentatively, D is TRBD1 (5 bases). Material for sequencing was blood. CDR3: CASTQLGAGFNQPQHF. CDR3 nucleotides: TGTGCCAGTACCCAACTCGGGGCAGGGTTCAATCAGCCCCAGCATTTT.